This T cell receptor (beta chain) was recorded in a study of low-dose radiotherapy and immunotherapy resistance in tumors (dated 2022 in TCRdb). Regarding the complete study: In Cohort 1, each fraction delivered 0.5 Gy every 2 weeks, and the prescribed total PTV dose was 6.5 Gy. Eight patients were included in the translational analysis, namely three from the first dose cohort plus the first five from the second dose cohort. Nivolumab and ipilimumab were both given intravenously, with nivolumab at a 240 mg flat dose every two weeks and ipilimumab at 1 mg/kg every six weeks. No randomization into treatment groups was done for the people taking part in the trial. Cyclophosphamide 200 mg/m2 was administered intravenously every two weeks, one day before each radiation and immunotherapy administration. Aspirin 300 mg was taken orally once daily by patients for four cycles, starting on cycle 1 day 1. In Cohort 2, 1 Gy per fraction was delivered every two weeks, for a total of 13 Gy over 26 weeks.

The data were produced on an Illumina HiSeq 2500. Superscript III and a set of TRAV- and TRBV-specific primers were used to synthesize first-strand cDNA, so that both TCRalpha and TCRbeta chains were covered. TCRs were amplified with Phusion for 20 PCR cycles, with a constant-region primer paired with the adapter attached to the V primers. The isolated mRNA was amplified using the MessageAmp II aRNA Amplification Kit, with in vitro transcription performed for approximately 16 hours at 37 degrees C. mRNA for TCR sequencing was isolated with the Dynabeads mRNA DIRECT Purification Kit. A second approximately 25-cycle Phusion PCR added indexed Illumina adapters, and products were purified with AMPure XP beads. The original methods were these. Using custom Perl scripts, TCR sequences encoding the same protein were pooled, out-of-frame sequences were removed, and the abundance of each clonotype was computed. The analysis excluded TCR sequences that were supported by just one read. The metrics used to describe the repertoires included Shannon entropy, Gini index, clonality, richness, and the frequency of TCRs shared between repertoires. TCRdb trimmed public reads at Q25 via fastp, called clones via MiXCR and kept in-frame beta chains. Rows are unified per CDR3 protein, each entry keeping the most common DNA and genes. V and J calls and clone size were set by TCRdb, not the authors. In all, the sample holds around 76,000 distinct CDR3 sequences, and around 30% of those were seen once. Together, the top ten hold over 8.5% of the sample.

Explained via the paper, the time point label denotes: before trial treatment. The donors came from RACIN, which was a single-arm phase I dose-escalation trial that paired nivolumab and ipilimumab with aspirin, low-dose cyclophosphamide and low-dose radiotherapy. To be eligible, a patient needed to have an advanced solid tumor that was TIL-negative. Reading the germline V gene gives CDR1 SQVTM and CDR2 ANQGSEA. Trimming at the junction amounts to 5 bases on V and 3 bases on J, and the germline ends lie 8 bases apart. CDR3 length: 11 amino acids, cysteine to phenylalanine. The read is trimmed to its CDR3 DNA, 33 bases read in frame from base 1. This clonotype was counted between two and nine times. There is no known antigen for this receptor. Qualities for individual bases were not recorded, and no much larger clone is one base off.

This receptor chain uses TRBV29-1 and TRBJ2-7; 6 matching bases give a weak D call of TRBD1. The sample here was PBMCs, taken before treatment. The sequence was obtained from a female donor with ovarian cancer. The CDR3 in this case is CSVLDSYEQYF. The DNA sequence follows: TGCAGCGTTTTGGACAGCTACGAGCAGTACTTC.